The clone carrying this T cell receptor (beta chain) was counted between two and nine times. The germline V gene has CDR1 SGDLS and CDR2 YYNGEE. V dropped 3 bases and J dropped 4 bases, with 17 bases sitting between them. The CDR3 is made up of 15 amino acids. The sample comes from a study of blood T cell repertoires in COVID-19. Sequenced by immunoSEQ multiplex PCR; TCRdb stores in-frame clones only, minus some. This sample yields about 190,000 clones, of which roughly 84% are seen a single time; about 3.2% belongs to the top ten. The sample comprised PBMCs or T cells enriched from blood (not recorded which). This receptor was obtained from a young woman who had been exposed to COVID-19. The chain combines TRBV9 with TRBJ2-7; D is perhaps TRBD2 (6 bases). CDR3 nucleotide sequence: TGTGCCAGCAGCGAAGGGACTGTTCAATGGTACGAGCAGTACTTC. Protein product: CASSEGTVQWYEQYF.